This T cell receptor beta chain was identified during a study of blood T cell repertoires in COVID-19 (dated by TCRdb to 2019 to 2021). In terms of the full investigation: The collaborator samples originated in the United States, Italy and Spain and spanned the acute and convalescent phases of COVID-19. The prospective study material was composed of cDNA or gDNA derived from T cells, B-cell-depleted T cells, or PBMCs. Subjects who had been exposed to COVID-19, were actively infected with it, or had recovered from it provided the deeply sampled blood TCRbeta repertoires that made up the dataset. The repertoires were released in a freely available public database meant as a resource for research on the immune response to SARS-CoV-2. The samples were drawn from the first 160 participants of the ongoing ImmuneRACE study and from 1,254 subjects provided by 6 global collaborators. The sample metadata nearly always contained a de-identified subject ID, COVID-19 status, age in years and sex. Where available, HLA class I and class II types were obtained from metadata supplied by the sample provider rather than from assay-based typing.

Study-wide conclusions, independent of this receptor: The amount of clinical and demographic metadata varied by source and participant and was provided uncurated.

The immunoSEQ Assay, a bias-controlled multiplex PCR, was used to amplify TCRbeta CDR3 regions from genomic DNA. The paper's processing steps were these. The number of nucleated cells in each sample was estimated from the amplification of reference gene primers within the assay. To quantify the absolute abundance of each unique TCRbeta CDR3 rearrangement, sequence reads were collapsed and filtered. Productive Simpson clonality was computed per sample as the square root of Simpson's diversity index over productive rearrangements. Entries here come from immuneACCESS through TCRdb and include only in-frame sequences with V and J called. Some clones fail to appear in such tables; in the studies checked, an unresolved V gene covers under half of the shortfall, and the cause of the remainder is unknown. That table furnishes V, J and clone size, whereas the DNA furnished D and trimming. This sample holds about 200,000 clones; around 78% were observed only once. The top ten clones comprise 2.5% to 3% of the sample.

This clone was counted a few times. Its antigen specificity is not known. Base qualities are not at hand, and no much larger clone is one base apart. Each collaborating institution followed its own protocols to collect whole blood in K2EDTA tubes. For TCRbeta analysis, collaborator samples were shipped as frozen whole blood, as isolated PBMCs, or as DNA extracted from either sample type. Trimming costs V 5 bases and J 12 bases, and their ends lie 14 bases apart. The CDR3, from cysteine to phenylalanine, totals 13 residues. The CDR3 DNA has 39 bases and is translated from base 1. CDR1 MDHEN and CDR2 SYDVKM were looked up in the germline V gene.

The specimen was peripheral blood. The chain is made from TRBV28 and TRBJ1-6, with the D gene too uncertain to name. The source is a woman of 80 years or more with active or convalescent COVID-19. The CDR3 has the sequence CASSPRTGQPLHF. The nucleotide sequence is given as TGTGCCAGCAGTCCCCGGACTGGCCAACCCCTCCACTTT.